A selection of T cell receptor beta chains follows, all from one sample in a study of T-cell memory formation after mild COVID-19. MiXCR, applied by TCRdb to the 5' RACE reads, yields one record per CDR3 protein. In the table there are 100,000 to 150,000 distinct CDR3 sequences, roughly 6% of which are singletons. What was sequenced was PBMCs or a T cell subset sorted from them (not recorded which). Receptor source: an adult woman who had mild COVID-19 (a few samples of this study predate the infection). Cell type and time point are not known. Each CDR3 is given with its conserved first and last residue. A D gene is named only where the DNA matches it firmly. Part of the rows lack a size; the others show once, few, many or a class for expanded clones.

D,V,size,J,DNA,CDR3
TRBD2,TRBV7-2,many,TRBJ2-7,TGTGCCAGCAGCCAGAGGGTCGGGACTACTAAGCACGAGCAGTACTTC,CASSQRVGTTKHEQYF
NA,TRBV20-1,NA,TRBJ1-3,TGCAGTGCCAACAGTGCCTCTGGAAACACCATATATTTT,CSANSASGNTIYF
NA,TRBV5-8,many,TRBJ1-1,TGTGCCAGCAGCTTGGAGCGGTGGATGAACACTGAAGCTTTCTTT,CASSLERWMNTEAFF
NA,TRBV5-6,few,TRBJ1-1,TGTGCCAGCAGCTTGTACTATGAAGCTTTCTTT,CASSLYYEAFF
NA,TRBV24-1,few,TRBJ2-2,TGTGCCACCAGATCTACAACGGCCACCGGGGAGCTGTTTTTT,CATRSTTATGELFF
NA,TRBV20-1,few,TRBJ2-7,TGCAGTGCTAGAATATCTCTAAGGGAAACCTACGAGCAGTACTTC,CSARISLRETYEQYF
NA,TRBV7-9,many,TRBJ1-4,TGTGCCAGCAGCTTAGAAGGCGGCGAAAAACTGTTTTTT,CASSLEGGEKLFF
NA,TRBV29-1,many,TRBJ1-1,TGCAGCGTCCAACAGGGTAGGGACACTGAAGCTTTCTTT,CSVQQGRDTEAFF
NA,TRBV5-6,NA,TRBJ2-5,TGTGCCAGCAGCTTGGCGGGCCCGGAGACCCAGTACTTC,CASSLAGPETQYF
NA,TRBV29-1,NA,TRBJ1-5,TGCAGCGTGACATGGGGGGTGAATCAGCCCCAGCATTTT,CSVTWGVNQPQHF
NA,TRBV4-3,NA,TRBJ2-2,TGCGCCAGCAGCCAAGAGGGGTCGGGGACCGGGGAGCTGTTTTTT,CASSQEGSGTGELFF
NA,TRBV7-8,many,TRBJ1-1,TGTGCCAGCAGCCCAGTATATCCAGTTCGGTACACTGAAGCTTTCTTT,CASSPVYPVRYTEAFF
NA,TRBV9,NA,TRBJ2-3,TGTGCCAGCAGCGTAGCAGGGGAGGGCACAGATACGCAGTATTTT,CASSVAGEGTDTQYF
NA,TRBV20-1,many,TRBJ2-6,TGCAGTGCTACGAGCGGGGCCAACGTCCTGACTTTC,CSATSGANVLTF
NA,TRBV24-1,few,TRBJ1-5,TGTGCCACCAGCAAGGCGGGTCAGCCCCAGCATTTT,CATSKAGQPQHF
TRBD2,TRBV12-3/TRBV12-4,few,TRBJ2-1,TGTGCCAGCAGGGGGACTAGCGGGATAGGTGAGCAGTTCTTC,CASRGTSGIGEQFF
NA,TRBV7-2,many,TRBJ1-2,TGTGCCAGCAGCTCGTCAGGGCCCGGGCACTATGGCTACACCTTC,CASSSSGPGHYGYTF
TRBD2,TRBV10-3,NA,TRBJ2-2,TGTGCCATCAGTGACCCGGGACTAGCGGCGAACACCGGGGAGCTGTTTTTT,CAISDPGLAANTGELFF
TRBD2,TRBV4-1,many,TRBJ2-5,TGCGCCAGCAGCCTGGGGACTAGCGAAGAGACCCAGTACTTC,CASSLGTSEETQYF
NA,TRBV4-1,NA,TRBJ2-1,TGCGCCAGCAGCCAACCACTAGCCGAGCAGTTCTTC,CASSQPLAEQFF
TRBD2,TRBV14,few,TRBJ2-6,TGTGCCAGCAGCCGACTAGCGGGCTACTCTGGGGCCAACGTCCTGACTTTC,CASSRLAGYSGANVLTF
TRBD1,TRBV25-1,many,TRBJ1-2,TGTGCCAGCAGGACAGGGGCGCAGGGTGGCTACACCTTC,CASRTGAQGGYTF
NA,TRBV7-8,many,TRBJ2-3,TGTGCCAGCAGCCCCCAGCCCCCGTACCCAGATACGCAGTATTTT,CASSPQPPYPDTQYF
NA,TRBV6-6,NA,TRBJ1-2,TGTGCCAGCAGTTCCGGTACAGTTCCCTACACCTTC,CASSSGTVPYTF
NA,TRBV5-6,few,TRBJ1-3,TGTGCCAGCAGCTTGGTCGTCAGCTCTGGAAACACCATATATTTT,CASSLVVSSGNTIYF
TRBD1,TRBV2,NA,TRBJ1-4,TGTGCCAGCGGAAGGGACAGGGAAGAGGGAATTGGTGAAAAACTGTTTTTT,CASGRDREEGIGEKLFF
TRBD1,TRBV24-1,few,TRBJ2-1,TGTGCCACCAGTGATTCCGGACAGGCGGGCATATCCTACAATGAGCAGTTCTTC,CATSDSGQAGISYNEQFF